What follows describes a single TCR beta chain. Assay used: immunoSEQ multiplex PCR; TCRdb lists only in-frame clones, some missing. The sample yields a few hundred thousand clones, 95% seen once. J lost 1 base, V lost 0 bases, and 6 bases had no gene match. The CDR3 has 17 amino acids. Germline V gives CDR1 LGHNA, CDR2 YSLEER. The sample is drawn from a study of shared T cell receptors in the human thymus. The sample consisted of thymocytes. The clonotype comes from a human donor. V is TRBV4-3 and J is TRBJ2-3; 8 positions match TRBD2. For the CDR3, the DNA is TGCGCCAGCAGCCAAGAAACTAGCGGATTACGCACAGATACGCAGTATTTT. Amino acids: CASSQETSGLRTDTQYF.